The 26 T cell receptor beta chains reported below all come from one sample, sequenced in a study of beta chain features in type 1 diabetes. Expressed TCRB transcripts were sequenced, since all the RNA that had been isolated was reverse transcribed. Method: immunoSEQ multiplex PCR; TCRdb's copy keeps in-frame clones and lacks some. The sample yields about 450,000 clones, about an eighth seen once. The sample comprised naive CD4+ T cells from blood. Receptor source: a woman younger than 30 in good health.

This clone has a handful of counts. The chain has TRBV9 and TRBJ2-5; D gene unclear. The ends were cut back, 0 bases at V and 4 bases at J, with 13 bases in the middle. Germline V gene data show CDR1 as SGDLS and CDR2 as YYNGEE. The CDR3 runs 15 residues. CDR3 protein: CASSVAEAARETQYF. Written as DNA, the CDR3 is TGTGCCAGCAGCGTAGCTGAGGCGGCCCGAGAGACCCAGTACTTC.

The chain employs TRBV15 and TRBJ2-7, with unresolved D. Per the germline V gene, CDR1 is LNHNV and CDR2 is YYDKDF (reference sequence). The CDR3 totals 14 residues. Trimming took 1 base from V and 2 from J, leaving 9 bases between them. The CDR3 DNA follows: TGTGCCACCAGCAGAGGTTTAGGCACCTACGAGCAGTACTTC. This gives the protein CATSRGLGTYEQYF.

This clone was counted between two and nine times. V gene TRBV2 combines with J gene TRBJ1-5, with TRBD1 matching over 7 bases. Germline V gene sequence: CDR1 SNHLY, CDR2 FYNNEI. V lost 6 bases and J lost 2; bases outside the gene matches: 4. The CDR3 sequence is 14 residues long. CDR3 protein: CASSADRGNQPQHF. DNA of the CDR3: TGTGCCAGCAGCGCCGACAGGGGCAATCAGCCCCAGCATTTT. Full variable domain (rest looked up from reference TRBV2 and TRBJ1-5): EPEVTQTPSHQVTQMGQEVILRCVPISNHLYFYWYRQILGQKVEFLVSFYNNEISEKSEIFDDQFSVERPDGSNFTLKIRSTKLEDSAMYFCASSADRGNQPQHFGDGTRLSIL.

This chain uses TRBV4-3 with TRBJ2-1; D call uncertain. Trimming took 0 bases from V and 7 from J, leaving 10 bases between them. The CDR3 extends over 14 amino acids. Looked up from germline, CDR1 is LGHNA and CDR2 is YSLEER. This CDR3 reads CASSQDLGLNEQFF. The CDR3 DNA reads as TGCGCCAGCAGCCAAGATCTGGGGTTGAATGAGCAGTTCTTC.

The chain has TRBV18 and TRBJ1-1; D is unresolved. The CDR3 runs 13 residues. Trimming took 5 bases from V and 0 from J, leaving 7 bases between them. Germline values: CDR1 KGHSH, CDR2 LQKENI. CDR3 DNA: TGTGCCAGCTCAACGGAGATGAACACTGAAGCTTTCTTT. Translation gives CASSTEMNTEAFF.

The rearrangement links TRBV4-1 to TRBJ2-3; 10 nucleotides match TRBD2. J gave up 1 base and V 2 bases, and 9 bases lay outside the gene matches. The CDR3 has 18 residues. The germline V gene has CDR1 MGHRA and CDR2 YSYEKL. The CDR3 spells CASSQYLLAGGGTDTQYF. The CDR3, as DNA: TGCGCCAGCAGCCAATATCTATTAGCGGGGGGCGGCACAGATACGCAGTATTTT.

In regard to this clone: Other DNA sequences from this sample encode an identical CDR3 as well. The chain couples TRBV7-3 to TRBJ2-3; D remains unclear. This CDR3 has 14 residues. V gave up 1 base and J gave up 0 bases, with 5 bases separating them. CDR1 is SGHTA and CDR2 is FQGTGA in the germline V gene. The CDR3 DNA is TGTGCCAGCAGCTTAAGCCCTAGCACAGATACGCAGTATTTT. Translated, it gives CASSLSPSTDTQYF.

This clone has just a few counts. The chain couples TRBV15 to TRBJ1-2; 8 bases align to TRBD1. CDR1 and CDR2 from the germline V gene are LNHNV and YYDKDF (reference sequence). The length of the CDR3 is 17 residues. V lost 1 base and J lost 6; bases outside the gene matches: 13. For the CDR3, the DNA is TGTGCCACCAGCAGAGTATACGCGAGTGCAGGGGGCGATGGCTACACCTTC. It encodes CATSRVYASAGGDGYTF. Full variable domain (missing parts from reference TRBV15 and TRBJ1-2): DAMVIQNPRYQVTQFGKPVTLSCSQTLNHNVMYWYQQKSSQAPKLLFHYYDKDFNNEADTPDNFQSRRPNTSFCFLDIRSPGLGDTAMYLCATSRVYASAGGDGYTFGSGTRLTVV.

In this sample, this clone turned up a few times. V and J are TRBV4-1 and TRBJ2-1; D not resolved. There are 15 residues in the CDR3. Germline CDR1 is MGHRA and CDR2 is YSYEKL. The V end was cut by 0 bases, the J end by 5 bases, with 11 bases between. The CDR3 region is CASSQEGRTNNEQFF. The CDR3 DNA reads as TGCGCCAGCAGCCAAGAGGGCAGGACGAACAATGAGCAGTTCTTC.

The chain links TRBV4-2 to TRBJ1-3; tentatively, D is TRBD1 (5 bases). The CDR3 sequence is 17 residues long. CDR1 and CDR2 from the germline V gene are LGHNA and YNFKEQ. V lost 4 bases to trimming and J lost 0 bases, with 16 bases between them. CDR3 sequence reads: CASSLPGTVGSGNTIYF. In nucleotides, the CDR3 is TGTGCCAGCAGCCTCCCTGGGACGGTTGGCTCTGGAAACACCATATATTTT.

The chain combines TRBV6-5 with TRBJ2-7; 11 bases agree with TRBD2. The CDR3 consists of 15 residues. Losses at the gene ends were 4 bases for V and 2 bases for J; bases not matched to a gene: 4. The V gene's germline CDR1 is MNHEY and CDR2 SVGAGI. CDR3 sequence: CASSSPGLAAYEQYF. Here the CDR3 DNA reads TGTGCCAGCAGTTCACCGGGACTAGCGGCCTACGAGCAGTACTTC.

The V gene is TRBV7-2, the J gene TRBJ1-2; D is undetermined. The CDR3 runs 14 residues. Germline assignment: CDR1 SGHTA and CDR2 FQGNSA. V shed 1 base and J shed 8 bases, with 14 bases lying between them. CDR3: CASSLGGREGGYTF. CDR3 in DNA: TGTGCCAGCAGCTTAGGAGGTCGGGAGGGAGGCTACACCTTC.

The chain is built from TRBV29-1 and TRBJ2-5, with D possibly TRBD2 on 7 matching bases. This CDR3 has 11 amino acids. Germline CDR1 reads SQVTM; CDR2 reads ANQGSEA. Trimming took off 8 bases at V and 9 bases at J, with 16 bases between the two ends. CDR3 DNA: TGCAGCCACTATACAGGGAGGGCCCAGTACTTC. Its protein is CSHYTGRAQYF.

The V and J genes are TRBV9 and TRBJ1-6; D call uncertain. Deletions cut 0 bases from V and 0 bases from J, with 7 bases between. Germline V gene lookup returns CDR1 SGDLS and CDR2 YYNGEE. This CDR3 is built from 16 residues. The CDR3 reads CASSVDVSSYNSPLHF. CDR3 sequence (DNA): TGTGCCAGCAGCGTAGACGTTAGCTCCTATAATTCACCCCTCCACTTT.

The rearrangement uses TRBV10-2 and TRBJ2-7; 9 bases fit TRBD1. J gave up 5 bases and V 6 bases, and 11 bases lay outside the gene matches. From germline, CDR1 is WSHSY and CDR2 SAAADI. The CDR3 totals 15 residues. CDR3 sequence: CASRDRDRVNDEQYF. The CDR3 DNA follows: TGCGCCAGCAGGGATAGGGACAGGGTAAACGACGAGCAGTACTTC.

The CDR3 DNA follows: TGTGCCAGCAGCTCTAGGGGCGGCGGGTACGAGCAGTACTTC. This codes for CASSSRGGGYEQYF. This sequence joins TRBV7-9 and TRBJ2-7, with D perhaps TRBD1 or TRBD2 (5 bases each). V was pared by 4 bases and J by 4 bases, with 14 bases between. Germline V gene data show CDR1 as SEHNR and CDR2 as FQNEAQ (reference sequence). The CDR3 covers 14 residues.

This clone was seen only a few times. The chain combines TRBV29-1 with TRBJ2-1; 7 bases match TRBD2. The CDR3 has 13 residues. The germline V gene has CDR1 SQVTM and CDR2 ANQGSEA. V gave up 6 bases and J gave up 5 bases; unmatched junction bases: 7. The CDR3, as DNA: TGCAGCGTGCAGCGGGGTACCCACAATGAGCAGTTCTTC. This translates into CSVQRGTHNEQFF.

V and J are TRBV15 and TRBJ2-2; D tentatively reads TRBD1 or TRBD2 (5 bases each). V lost 8 bases and J lost 6, with 19 bases in between. The CDR3 is 15 amino acids. Germline V gives CDR1 LNHNV, CDR2 YYDKDF (reference sequence). CDR3 sequence (DNA): TGTGCCACCGCTAATCCGGGACGGTGGGCCGGGGAGCTGTTTTTT. The encoded protein is CATANPGRWAGELFF.

This clone was found many times. The chain uses TRBV25-1 and TRBJ1-2, with D hard to call. This CDR3 contains 12 residues. Germline CDR1 MGHDK, CDR2 SYGVNS. V was trimmed by 4 bases and J by 4 bases, leaving 7 bases between them. The chain's CDR3 is CASSGPGYGYTF. In DNA form, the CDR3 reads TGTGCCAGCAGTGGTCCCGGCTATGGCTACACCTTC.

This clone was detected only a few times. This rearrangement joins TRBV4-2 to TRBJ2-3, with D perhaps TRBD2 (6 bases). CDR3 length: 16 residues. The ends were cut back, 1 base at V and 2 bases at J, with 13 bases in the middle. Germline CDR1 and CDR2: LGHNA and YNFKEQ. CDR3 DNA: TGTGCCAGCAGCCAAGGGCGTCGGGGGATCACAGATACGCAGTATTTT. Its translation: CASSQGRRGITDTQYF.

V is TRBV7-3 and J is TRBJ1-1, with a possible D match to TRBD1 (6 bases). Germline V CDR1 and CDR2: SGHTA, FQGTGA. Trimming took 5 bases from V and 7 from J, leaving 17 bases between them. The CDR3 runs 14 residues. This CDR3 reads CASSPQPDSNEAFF. CDR3 in DNA: TGTGCCAGCAGCCCTCAACCGGACAGCAATGAAGCTTTCTTT.

The gene calls are TRBV14 and TRBJ2-5; 8 bases align to TRBD2. The CDR3 runs to 17 residues. Trimming at V came to 4 bases and at J to 2 bases, leaving 12 bases not matched to a gene. Germline V CDR1 and CDR2: SGHDN, FVKESK. For the CDR3, the DNA is TGTGCCAGCAGCCCAGGCGCGGTAGCGGGGTCACAAGAGACCCAGTACTTC. This sequence encodes CASSPGAVAGSQETQYF.

This clone turned up a few times. The rearrangement joins TRBV15 to TRBJ1-2; possible D gene TRBD1, 5 bases. Germline CDR1 reads LNHNV; CDR2 reads YYDKDF (reference sequence). The CDR3 has 15 amino acids. V lost 0 bases and J lost 4, with 12 bases in between. CDR3 DNA sequence: TGTGCCACCAGCAGAGATGCAGGGTTTGCCTATGGCTACACCTTC. Translation: CATSRDAGFAYGYTF.

This clone appeared a few times. The rearrangement uses TRBV2 and TRBJ1-6, with 7 bases fitting TRBD1. CDR1 and CDR2 from the germline V gene are SNHLY and FYNNEI. V trimming: 7 bases; J trimming: 7 bases; junction bases outside the gene matches: 10. This CDR3 comprises 15 residues. The CDR3 spells CASTPIGGLNSPLHF. The DNA of the CDR3 is TGTGCCAGCACCCCAATAGGGGGCCTAAATTCACCCCTCCACTTT.

V and J are TRBV4-2 and TRBJ2-5; D might be TRBD2 (5 bases). V lost 2 bases and J lost 5, with 15 bases in between. Germline V gene lookup returns CDR1 LGHNA and CDR2 YNFKEQ. CDR3 length equals 15 residues. CDR3 protein: CASSQPETTSETQYF. Written as DNA, the CDR3 is TGTGCCAGCAGCCAACCCGAGACTACGTCGGAGACCCAGTACTTC.

There are a few counts of this clone. J is TRBJ2-7 and V is TRBV2; D might be TRBD1 (6 bases). The CDR3 extends over 13 amino acids. CDR1 and CDR2 from the germline V gene are SNHLY and FYNNEI. V lost 8 bases, J lost 2 bases, and 13 bases lay in between. The CDR3 DNA reads as TGTGCCAGCTACCGGGACAAACCCTACGAGCAGTACTTC. It translates to CASYRDKPYEQYF.